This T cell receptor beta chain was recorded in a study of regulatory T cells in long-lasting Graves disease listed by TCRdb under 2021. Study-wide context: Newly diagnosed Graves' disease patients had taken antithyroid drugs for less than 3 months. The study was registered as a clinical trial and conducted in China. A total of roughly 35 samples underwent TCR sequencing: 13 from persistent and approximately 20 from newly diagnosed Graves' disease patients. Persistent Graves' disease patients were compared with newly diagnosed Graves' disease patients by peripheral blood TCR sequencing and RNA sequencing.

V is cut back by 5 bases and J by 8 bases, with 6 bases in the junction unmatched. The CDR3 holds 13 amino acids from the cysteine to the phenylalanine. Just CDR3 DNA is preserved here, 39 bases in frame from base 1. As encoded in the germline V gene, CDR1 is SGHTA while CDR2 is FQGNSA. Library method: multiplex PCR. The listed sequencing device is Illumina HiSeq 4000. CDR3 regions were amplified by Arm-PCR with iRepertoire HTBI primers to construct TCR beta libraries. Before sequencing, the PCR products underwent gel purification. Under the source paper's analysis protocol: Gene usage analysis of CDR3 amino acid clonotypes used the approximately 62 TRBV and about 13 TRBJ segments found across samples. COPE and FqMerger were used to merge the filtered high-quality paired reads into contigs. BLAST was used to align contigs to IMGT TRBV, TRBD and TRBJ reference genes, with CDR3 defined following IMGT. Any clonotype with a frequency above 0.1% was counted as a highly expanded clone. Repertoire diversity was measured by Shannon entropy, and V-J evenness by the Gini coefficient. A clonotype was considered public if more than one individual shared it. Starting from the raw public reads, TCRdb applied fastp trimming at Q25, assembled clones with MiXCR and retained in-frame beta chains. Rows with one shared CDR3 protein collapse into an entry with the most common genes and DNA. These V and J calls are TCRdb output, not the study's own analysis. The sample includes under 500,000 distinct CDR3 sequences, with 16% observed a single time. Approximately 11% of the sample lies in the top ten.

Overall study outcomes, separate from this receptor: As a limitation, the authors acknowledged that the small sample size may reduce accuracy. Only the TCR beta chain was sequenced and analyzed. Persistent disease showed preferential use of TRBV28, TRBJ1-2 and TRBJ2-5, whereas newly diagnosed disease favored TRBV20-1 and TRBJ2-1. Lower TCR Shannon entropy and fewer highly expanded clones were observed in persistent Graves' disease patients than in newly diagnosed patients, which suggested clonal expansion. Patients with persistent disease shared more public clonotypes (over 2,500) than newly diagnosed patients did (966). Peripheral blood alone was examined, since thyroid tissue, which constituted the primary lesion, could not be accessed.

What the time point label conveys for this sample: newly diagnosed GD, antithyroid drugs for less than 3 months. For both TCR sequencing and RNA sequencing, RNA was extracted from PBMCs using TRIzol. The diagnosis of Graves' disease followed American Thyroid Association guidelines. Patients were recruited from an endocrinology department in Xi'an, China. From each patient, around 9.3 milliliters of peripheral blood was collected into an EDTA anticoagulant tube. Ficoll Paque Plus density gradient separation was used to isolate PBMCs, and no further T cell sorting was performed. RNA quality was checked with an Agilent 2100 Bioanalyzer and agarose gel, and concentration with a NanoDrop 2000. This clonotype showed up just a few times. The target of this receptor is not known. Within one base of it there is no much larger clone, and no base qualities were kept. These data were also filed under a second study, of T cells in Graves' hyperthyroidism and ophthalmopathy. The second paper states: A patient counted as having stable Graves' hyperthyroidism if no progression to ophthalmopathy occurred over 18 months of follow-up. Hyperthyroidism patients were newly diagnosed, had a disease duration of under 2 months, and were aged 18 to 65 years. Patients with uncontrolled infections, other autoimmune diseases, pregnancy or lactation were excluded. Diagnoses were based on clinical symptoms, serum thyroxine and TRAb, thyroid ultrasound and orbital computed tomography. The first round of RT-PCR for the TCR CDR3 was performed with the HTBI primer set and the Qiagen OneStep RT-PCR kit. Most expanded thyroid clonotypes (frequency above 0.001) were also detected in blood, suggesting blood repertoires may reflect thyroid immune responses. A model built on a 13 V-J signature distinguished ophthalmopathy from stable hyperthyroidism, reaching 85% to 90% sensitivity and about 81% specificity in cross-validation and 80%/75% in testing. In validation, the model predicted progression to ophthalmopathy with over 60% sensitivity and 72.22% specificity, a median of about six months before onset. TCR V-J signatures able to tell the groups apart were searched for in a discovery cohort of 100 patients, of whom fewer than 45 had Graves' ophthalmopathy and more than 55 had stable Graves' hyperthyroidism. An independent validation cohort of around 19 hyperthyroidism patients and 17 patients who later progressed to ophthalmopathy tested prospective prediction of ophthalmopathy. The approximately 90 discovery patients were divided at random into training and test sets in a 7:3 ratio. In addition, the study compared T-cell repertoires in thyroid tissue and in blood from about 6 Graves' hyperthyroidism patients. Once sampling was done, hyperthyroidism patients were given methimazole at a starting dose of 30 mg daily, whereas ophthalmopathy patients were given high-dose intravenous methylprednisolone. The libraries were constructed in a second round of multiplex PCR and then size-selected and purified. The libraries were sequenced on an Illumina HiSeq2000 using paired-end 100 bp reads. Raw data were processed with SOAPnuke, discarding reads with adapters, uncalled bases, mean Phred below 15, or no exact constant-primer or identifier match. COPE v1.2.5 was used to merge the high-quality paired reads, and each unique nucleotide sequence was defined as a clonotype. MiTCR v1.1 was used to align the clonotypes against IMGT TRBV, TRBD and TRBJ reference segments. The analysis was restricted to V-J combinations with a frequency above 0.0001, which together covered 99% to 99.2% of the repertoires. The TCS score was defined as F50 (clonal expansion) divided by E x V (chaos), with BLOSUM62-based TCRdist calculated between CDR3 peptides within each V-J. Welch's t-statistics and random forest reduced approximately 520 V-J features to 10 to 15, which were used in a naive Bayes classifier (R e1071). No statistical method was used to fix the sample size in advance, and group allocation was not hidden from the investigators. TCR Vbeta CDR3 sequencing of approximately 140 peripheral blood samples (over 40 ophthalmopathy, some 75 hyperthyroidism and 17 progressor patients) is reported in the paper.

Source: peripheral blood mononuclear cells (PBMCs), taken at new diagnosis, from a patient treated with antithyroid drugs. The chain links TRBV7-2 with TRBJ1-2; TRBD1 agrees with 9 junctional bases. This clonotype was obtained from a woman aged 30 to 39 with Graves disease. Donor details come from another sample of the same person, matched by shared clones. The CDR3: CASSPQGAWGYTF. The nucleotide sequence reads TGTGCCAGCAGCCCACAGGGGGCCTGGGGCTACACCTTC.